These T cell receptor beta chains were read from a single sample in a study of identical twins. TCRdb called the 5' RACE reads again in MiXCR, with one record for every CDR3 protein. This table holds 400,000 to 650,000 distinct CDR3 sequences, 20% to 25% found once. Separately, the same data were catalogued under a study of T cells expressing NK-cell markers.

Sequencing input: CD4+ T cells sorted from blood. Receptors originate from a young woman in good health. Both conserved end residues are part of each CDR3. A D gene is named only where the DNA matches it firmly. Part of the rows lack a size; the others show once, few, many or a class for expanded clones.

>TRBJ1-1|TRBV20-1|-|-
CSATHPNTEAFF
TGCAGTGCCACTCACCCGAACACTGAAGCTTTCTTT
>TRBJ2-7|TRBV3-1|-|-
CASSQVAGREGREQYF
TGTGCCAGCAGCCAAGTAGCCGGGAGAGAGGGTCGCGAGCAGTACTTC
>TRBJ2-1|TRBV20-1|-|-
CSAISVEGWAYNEQFF
TGCAGTGCTATCTCGGTGGAGGGGTGGGCCTACAATGAGCAGTTCTTC
>TRBJ2-7|TRBV7-6|many|TRBD2
CASSPQGGKAYEQYF
TGTGCCAGCAGCCCCCAGGGAGGGAAGGCGTACGAGCAGTACTTC
>TRBJ1-4|TRBV3-1|few|-
CASSQGEKLFF
TGTGCCAGCAGCCAAGGAGAAAAACTGTTTTTT
>TRBJ1-2|TRBV12-3/TRBV12-4|-|-
CASSLTNTGFYGYTF
TGTGCCAGCAGTTTAACCAACACAGGGTTCTATGGCTACACCTTC
>TRBJ1-1|TRBV7-6|-|-
CASSLERNSLSAFF
TGTGCCAGCAGCTTAGAACGTAACAGTCTGAGCGCTTTCTTT
>TRBJ2-4|TRBV10-3|-|-
CAISDGGTVDKNIQYF
TGTGCCATCAGTGACGGAGGGACTGTCGACAAAAACATTCAGTACTTC
>TRBJ2-1|TRBV5-6|few|-
CASSLNLNSYNEQFF
TGTGCCAGCAGTCTGAACCTCAATTCCTACAATGAGCAGTTCTTC
>TRBJ2-6|TRBV10-3|few|TRBD1
CAIRMGQGRANVLTF
TGTGCCATCAGGATGGGACAGGGCCGGGCCAACGTCCTGACTTTC
>TRBJ2-2|TRBV9|few|-
CASSVSLAITGELFF
TGTGCCAGCAGCGTATCTCTAGCCATAACCGGGGAGCTGTTTTTT
>TRBJ2-3|TRBV3-1|-|TRBD2
CASSQRSLAVGGGDTQYF
TGTGCCAGCAGCCAACGATCCCTAGCGGTCGGTGGGGGAGATACGCAGTATTTT
>TRBJ2-4|TRBV6-2/TRBV6-3|-|TRBD2
CASSYNLAGGLDIQYF
TGTGCCAGCAGTTACAACCTAGCGGGAGGGCTAGACATTCAGTACTTC
>TRBJ2-3|TRBV5-1|few|TRBD2
CASSLGSGGFTDTQYF
TGCGCCAGCAGCTTGGGGAGCGGGGGTTTCACAGATACGCAGTATTTT
>TRBJ2-2|TRBV7-3|few|-
CASSLGSRTGELFF
TGTGCCAGCAGCTTAGGGTCCCGAACCGGGGAGCTGTTTTTT
>TRBJ1-2|TRBV24-1|-|-
CATSYNYGYTF
TGTGCCACCAGCTACAACTATGGCTACACCTTC
>TRBJ2-7|TRBV5-1|few|-
CASSLLANEQYF
TGCGCCAGCAGCTTACTGGCGAACGAGCAGTACTTC
>TRBJ2-1|TRBV5-1|-|TRBD1
CASSKEGASYNEQFF
TGCGCCAGCAGCAAAGAGGGGGCGTCCTACAATGAGCAGTTCTTC
>TRBJ2-3|TRBV5-1|-|-
CASSLVDGAQYF
TGCGCCAGCAGCTTGGTGGACGGGGCGCAGTATTTT
>TRBJ1-2|TRBV27|-|-
CASSFFPRTEFGYTF
TGTGCCAGCAGTTTTTTCCCGAGGACAGAATTCGGCTACACCTTC
>TRBJ1-1|TRBV12-3/TRBV12-4|-|TRBD1
CASRGQGWDTEAFF
TGTGCCAGCAGGGGACAGGGTTGGGACACTGAAGCTTTCTTT
>TRBJ2-5|TRBV7-2|-|TRBD2
CASSPILAVGTQYF
TGTGCCAGCAGCCCGATACTAGCGGTTGGGACCCAGTACTTC
>TRBJ2-7|TRBV20-1|-|-
CSVLILGQSYEQYF
TGCAGTGTCTTGATATTGGGCCAGTCCTACGAGCAGTACTTC
>TRBJ2-7|TRBV12-3/TRBV12-4|few|-
CASSPPRGVYEQYF
TGTGCCAGCAGTCCGCCTAGGGGTGTCTACGAGCAGTACTTC
>TRBJ1-4|TRBV15|-|-
CATSSDRLLNEKLFF
TGTGCCACCAGCAGTGACAGACTCCTTAATGAAAAACTGTTTTTT
>TRBJ2-6|TRBV6-2/TRBV6-3|few|-
CASSYGQWSSGANVLTF
TGTGCCAGCAGTTACGGGCAGTGGAGCTCTGGGGCCAACGTCCTGACTTTC
>TRBJ1-2|TRBV2|-|-
CASSEAGVGYTF
TGTGCCAGCAGTGAAGCAGGGGTTGGCTACACCTTC
>TRBJ1-2|TRBV12-3/TRBV12-4|-|TRBD1
CASRETGNYGYTF
TGTGCCAGCAGAGAGACAGGGAACTATGGCTACACCTTC
>TRBJ1-1|TRBV5-1|-|-
CASTLGGGMNTEAFF
TGCGCCAGCACCCTTGGGGGGGGCATGAACACTGAAGCTTTCTTT
>TRBJ2-2|TRBV11-2|-|-
CASSLEVHPTGELFF
TGTGCCAGCAGCTTAGAAGTACATCCAACCGGGGAGCTGTTTTTT
>TRBJ2-7|TRBV7-9|few|TRBD1
CASSPLDRGVDEQYF
TGTGCCAGCAGCCCCCTAGACAGGGGGGTCGACGAGCAGTACTTC
>TRBJ2-7|TRBV27|-|-
CASSFSAGFSYEQYF
TGTGCCAGCAGTTTTTCCGCGGGATTCTCCTACGAGCAGTACTTC
>TRBJ2-7|TRBV12-3/TRBV12-4|-|-
CASSLAGKPHEQYF
TGTGCCAGCAGTTTAGCGGGGAAACCCCACGAGCAGTACTTC
>TRBJ2-7|TRBV5-5|many|TRBD2
CASSREGSVEQYF
TGTGCCAGCAGCAGGGAGGGGTCCGTCGAGCAGTACTTC
>TRBJ1-1|TRBV10-3|-|-
CAISDQQGFAEAFF
TGTGCCATCAGTGATCAACAGGGTTTTGCTGAAGCTTTCTTT
>TRBJ2-7|TRBV5-1|many|-
CASSAGGQQQYF
TGCGCCAGCAGCGCCGGGGGTCAACAGCAGTACTTC
>TRBJ2-4|TRBV7-2|-|TRBD2
CASSPGLAGAKNIQYF
TGTGCCAGCAGCCCTGGACTAGCCGGGGCCAAAAACATTCAGTACTTC
>TRBJ2-3|TRBV20-1|few|TRBD2
CSAGRERRDTQYF
TGCAGTGCTGGGCGGGAGCGTCGAGATACGCAGTATTTT
>TRBJ2-1|TRBV29-1|few|TRBD2
CSGGLAEFYNEQFF
TGCAGCGGTGGACTAGCGGAGTTCTACAATGAGCAGTTCTTC
>TRBJ2-1|TRBV5-3|-|-
CPLDEQFF
TGTCCACTCGATGAGCAGTTCTTC